Listed here are 7 T cell receptor beta chains from one sample, sequenced in a study of tumor-infiltrating lymphocytes in primary liver carcinoma. Germline DNA was also extracted, and blood RNA derived from unsorted whole blood. Making TCR beta cDNA involved approximately 520 ng total RNA and a constant-region primer. Nested multiplex PCR, run for three rounds with slightly modified ARM-PCR, yielded TCR beta libraries. The two initial PCR rounds, nine to eleven cycles each, used TRBV1-TRBV30 forward and C-beta reverse primers. TCRdb fed the multiplex PCR reads into MiXCR, producing one record per CDR3 protein. The profile covers approximately 210,000 distinct CDR3 sequences, with almost 65% appearing a single time and 6% to 8.5% taken by the ten largest. The material sequenced was peripheral blood. These receptor sequences come from a woman in her fifties or sixties with primary liver carcinoma and hepatitis B virus infection.

As concerns this clonotype: Relative to the germline gene, one junction end is altered; a read error may explain this. The genes are TRBV29-1 and TRBJ1-1; D not certain. This CDR3 is 13 amino acids long. Germline-derived CDR1 and CDR2 are SQVTM and ANQGSEA. CDR3 coding DNA: TGCAGCGCTGAACCGGGTGTTAACACTGAAGCTTTCTTT. This translates into CSAEPGVNTEAFF.

The V call is TRBV6-1, the J call TRBJ1-2; the D is unclear. The CDR3 totals 12 residues. CDR1 MNHNS and CDR2 SASEGT come from the germline V gene. Deletions cut 4 bases from V and 5 bases from J, with 8 bases between. The chain's CDR3 is CASSAPLYGYTF. The CDR3 nucleotides read TGTGCCAGCAGTGCCCCCCTATATGGCTACACCTTC.

This clonotype was detected a few times. V and J are TRBV11-2 and TRBJ2-3, with a weak D call TRBD2 (6 bases). This CDR3 comprises 17 residues. V was pared by 0 bases and J by 0 bases, with 13 bases between. Germline V lookup: CDR1 SGHAT, CDR2 FQNNGV. CDR3 protein: CASSLDPGETSTDTQYF. The DNA for the CDR3 is TGTGCCAGCAGCTTAGATCCGGGGGAGACTAGCACAGATACGCAGTATTTT.

As concerns this clonotype: Possible read error: a much larger clone is one base away. This chain links TRBV6-6 with TRBJ2-1, with 7 bases identical to TRBD1. Germline-derived CDR1 and CDR2 are MNHNY and SVGAGI (reference sequence). CDR3 length: 14 residues. The CDR3, as DNA: TGTCCCAGCACTCCGACAGGGCCAACCCAAGGGCAGTTCTTC. Its protein is CPSTPTGPTQGQFF.

As for this clonotype: At one of its ends the junction is not consistent with the germline gene, which may arise from a read error. The chain joins TRBV12-3 or TRBV12-4 to TRBJ2-1, with 10 bases identical to TRBD2. This CDR3 is built from 15 residues. CDR3 protein: CVSSLLLAGYNEQFF. The CDR3 region has the DNA TGTGTCAGCAGTTTATTACTAGCGGGATACAATGAGCAGTTCTTC.

As concerns this clonotype: At one boundary the junction diverges from the germline segment, which might be a read error. The chain recombines TRBV6-6 with TRBJ1-2; D remains unclear. This CDR3 is built from 13 residues. Germline V gene data show CDR1 as MNHNY and CDR2 as SVGAGI (reference sequence). The CDR3 sequence is CASSKRETGGYIF. In nucleotides, the CDR3 is TGTGCCAGCAGTAAAAGGGAGACGGGAGGCTACATCTTC.

This clonotype appeared once. This may be a read error, as it is one base from a much larger clone. The chain carries TRBV4-2 and TRBJ1-1; D unresolved. Trimming shortened V by 8 bases and J by 8 bases, and 18 bases separated the two germline ends. This CDR3 spans 13 amino acids. Germline assignment: CDR1 LGHNA and CDR2 YNFKEQ. The chain's CDR3 is CASCRRGGQEAFF. DNA of the CDR3: TGTGCCAGCTGCCGAAGAGGCGGGCAGGAAGCTTTCTTT.